This T cell receptor (beta chain) was observed in a study of shared clonotypes between healthy human individuals (dated by TCRdb to between 2020 and 2021). Concerning the study at large: The cohort included three men and two women between 18 and 49 years of age. For each donor, CD4 naive and CD4 memory were each given three plates, CD8 naive was given two plates, and CD8 memory was given one plate. To estimate repertoire size and how much clonotypes are shared between individuals, the study performed deep sequencing of blood TCR repertoires from roughly five healthy adults. To increase sequencing depth and limit assay-specific biases, TCR repertoire library preparation and sequencing were carried out by different laboratories using diverse techniques. Per donor, leukapheresis produced somewhere between about 0.85 and 10 billion PBMCs. Results and caveats for the whole study, not just this receptor: Because the study included only a small number of donors, the genetic and exposure-history diversity represented was limited. Naive subsets generally had larger estimated clonotype richness than memory subsets. Incomplete sequencing was indicated by rarefaction of sorted-subset datasets, despite the large sequencing depth. Pairwise subsampling indicated that sequencing depth was expected to affect the degree of clonotype sharing among donors. Sampling was restricted to blood, and TCR repertoires in tissues likely differ from the TCR repertoires found in blood. When a handful of donors were compared, the shared fraction of clonotypes was around 4.6% for naive CD4, 3.5% to 4% for naive CD8, more than 2% for memory CD4, and 0.35% to 0.4% for memory CD8. Clonotypes shared by all four sorted-subset donors showed higher generation probabilities than non-shared clonotypes.

Concerning this clone itself: Which antigen it targets is not known. Base qualities are not at hand, and no much larger clone is one base apart.

Its CDR3 holds 18 amino acids, cysteine through phenylalanine. Only the CDR3 DNA is retained, 54 bases long and in frame from the first base. The germline V gene (reference sequence) yields LNHNV for CDR1 and YYDKDF for CDR2. V sheds 1 base and J sheds 2 bases, leaving 17 bases between their ends. Using the deep immunoSEQ assay, multiplex PCR amplified TCR CDR3 regions from genomic DNA. Extracted genomic DNA from each cell subset was spread evenly across all wells of several immunoSEQ 96-well plates, with each plate serving as a replicate. For sorted subsets, each replicate PCR was loaded with roughly 0.2 ug genomic DNA, equivalent to 30,000 or so T cell genomes. The purified libraries were quantified using a Qubit 3.0 fluorometer, sized with a Bioanalyzer 2100, and then quantified again using the KAPA Library Quantification kit. A separate single-read 150-cycle Illumina NextSeq 550 flow cell was used to sequence each immunoSEQ 96-well plate. The paper's data handling went like this. The immunoSEQ output contained only junctional sequences without quality scores, so filtering could not match that applied to full-length reads. To assign V/J genes and CDR3, sequences were annotated against IMGT germline references using PyIR, a Python wrapper for IgBLAST v1.9. Reads with weak V/J assignments (E-value above 1e-6), missing CDR3, stop codons, out-of-frame junctions, or ambiguous translated residues were removed. V3J clonotypes were defined as sequences sharing the same inferred V gene, J gene, and CDR3 amino acid sequence. Percentage overlap between repertoires was computed as shared unique clonotypes divided by the size of the smaller repertoire. Richness of each repertoire was evaluated using RTK rarefaction, the Chao1 estimator, and Recon v2.1 estimates of unobserved clonotypes. OLGA was used to compute generation probabilities for all TCRbeta clonotypes that the gDNA method yielded from several donors. TCRdb took this table from immuneACCESS and kept in-frame rearrangements with V and J called. Such tables lack part of the clones; where checked against another copy, unresolved V genes explain under half of the gap, and the rest is unexplained. The D gene and trimming were derived from the DNA, and the V and J assignments and clone size from that table. This sample comprises hundreds of thousands of clones, approximately 90% of them detected only once. The ten top clones hold roughly 24% of the sample.

CD8 naive samples were CD45RO-negative cells positively selected for CCR7, giving a CD45RA+CCR7+ population that excluded TemRA cells. Donors were healthy HIV-negative adults with no recently reported acute infections or vaccinations. All donors were Caucasian adults living in Nashville, Tennessee, USA. Blood was collected by leukapheresis, and PBMCs were isolated by Ficoll-Histopaque density gradient centrifugation and then cryopreserved in liquid nitrogen vapor phase. Analytical flow cytometry was used to check the purity and quantity of every magnetically sorted T cell population. Genomic DNA was isolated from every sorted fraction and measured by UV absorbance on a Nanodrop 2000c.

The source is a man aged 25-45 years in good health. The chain was built from TRBV15 and TRBJ1-4; the D gene is perhaps TRBD1, from 6 matching bases. Sequenced material: naive CD8+ T cells sorted from blood. The cell subset or site label for this specimen denotes: CD45RA+CCR7+. The CDR3 corresponds to CATSRGRTVIATNEKLFF. The DNA is TGTGCCACCAGCAGAGGTCGGACAGTGATAGCGACTAATGAAAAACTGTTTTTT.